This paragraph covers one T cell receptor (beta chain) sequence. Original handling: Nucleated cell number was recorded as an estimate derived from reference gene primer amplification. TCRdb's copy holds only in-frame clones and misses some; the assay was immunoSEQ multiplex PCR. The D gene and trimming were derived from the DNA, and the V and J assignments and clone size from that table. The sample records about 130,000 clones, 88% being singletons. The CDR3 is made up of 14 amino acids. With 0 bases removed from V and 10 bases from J, the gap between germline ends came to 11 bases. Germline-derived CDR1 and CDR2 are SGDLS and YYNGEE. This entry belongs to a study of blood T cell repertoires in COVID-19. Study overall: Sites across the United States, Italy and Spain contributed samples from acute and convalescent COVID-19. Nucleic acid was either cDNA or gDNA, and it came from T cells, B-cell-depleted T cells, or PBMCs.

The sequence came from a woman older than 75 with acute or convalescent COVID-19. The chain employs TRBV9 and TRBJ1-6; D possibly corresponds to TRBD1 (5 bases). Sequencing was performed on peripheral blood. Here the CDR3 DNA reads TGTGCCAGCAGCGTAGAAGGGGTCGGATCACCCCTCCACTTT. Translated: CASSVEGVGSPLHF.